One and the same sample provided the 30 T cell receptor beta chains below, sequenced in a study of blood T cells in healthy people across ages. A second PCR, run for about 7 to 11 cycles, used a sample-barcoded 5' primer plus a J-beta primer mix. In TCRdb, the 5' RACE reads were re-called with MiXCR into one record per CDR3 protein. The profile shows just over 1 million distinct CDR3 sequences, under 45% of them singletons. The sequencing input was blood. Every receptor here comes from a woman between 55 and 75 years old in good health.

The rearrangement uses TRBV5-1 and TRBJ2-5; D is undetermined. There are 16 residues in the CDR3. Trimming removed 4 bases at V and 11 bases at J, with 27 bases between. Per the germline V gene, CDR1 is SGHRS and CDR2 is YFSETQ. CDR3: CASSLGRMSSYNEQYF. CDR3 DNA sequence: TGCGCCAGCAGCCTCGGTCGGATGAGCTCCTACAATGAGCAGTACTTC.

This clonotype was seen only a few times. The rearrangement joins TRBV21-1 to TRBJ2-1; TRBD2, as called in the table, went unchecked against the DNA. TRBV21-1 is described as a pseudogene. This CDR3 region has 14 residues. CDR3 nucleotide sequence: TGTGCCAGCAGCAAAGTCCCTAGCGGGAATGAGCAGTTCTTC. Translating it yields CASSKVPSGNEQFF.

This chain connects TRBV13 to TRBJ2-7, with D tentatively TRBD1 or TRBD2 (5 bases each). The CDR3 is made up of 13 amino acids. The V and J ends lost 5 bases and 5 bases respectively, with 13 bases between them. Looked up from germline, CDR1 is PRHDT and CDR2 is FYEKMQ (reference sequence). This CDR3 is CASSRGRGNEQYF. CDR3 nucleotide sequence: TGTGCCAGCAGCCGGGGCCGGGGCAACGAGCAGTACTTC.

Many counts were recorded for this clonotype. The chain links TRBV20-1 to TRBJ1-1; no clear D gene. Trimming took off 3 bases at V and 1 base at J, with 9 bases between the two ends. Germline CDR1 and CDR2: DFQATT and SNEGSKA (reference sequence). The CDR3 sequence is 13 residues long. The CDR3 nucleotides are TGCAGTGCTAGGTTGTCCCGGAACACTGAAGCTTTCTTT. Translating it yields CSARLSRNTEAFF.

This clonotype was counted many times. Sequence at one end of the junction differs from germline and may be a read error. This chain uses TRBV5-1 with TRBJ2-5; 8 positions match TRBD2. The germline V gene has CDR1 SGHRS and CDR2 YFSETQ. This CDR3 is built from 14 residues. The CDR3 reads CASSFTSGQETQYF. CDR3 DNA: TGTGCCAGCAGCTTTACTAGCGGCCAAGAGACCCAGTACTTC.

The chain joins TRBV28 to TRBJ1-2; perhaps TRBD1 as D (6 bases). Germline V CDR1 and CDR2: MDHEN, SYDVKM. V was clipped by 7 bases and J by 3 bases, with 15 bases between them. CDR3 length: 14 amino acids. The CDR3 spells CASTMTGGDYGYTF. CDR3 DNA: TGTGCCAGCACCATGACAGGTGGGGACTATGGCTACACCTTC.

This clonotype has more than one count but fewer than ten. The chain recombines TRBV20-1 with TRBJ2-1, with D uncertain. Trimming took 0 bases from V and 10 from J, leaving 10 bases between them. Germline-derived CDR1 and CDR2 are DFQATT and SNEGSKA (reference sequence). The CDR3 contains 12 residues. The CDR3, as DNA: TGCAGTGCTAGAGACCGCTTAAGCGAGCAGTTCTTC. Protein product: CSARDRLSEQFF.

The chain has TRBV5-6 and TRBJ2-3, with D unclear. CDR1 and CDR2 from the germline V gene are SGHDT and YYEEEE. This CDR3 has 15 residues. The germline V and J ends were trimmed by 3 bases and 0 bases, with 11 bases remaining between them. This CDR3 reads CASSSNRLSTDTQYF. The CDR3, as DNA: TGTGCCAGCAGCTCTAACAGACTCAGCACAGATACGCAGTATTTT. Variable domain in full (rest from reference TRBV5-6 and TRBJ2-3): DAGVTQSPTHLIKTRGQQVTLRCSPKSGHDTVSWYQQALGQGPQFIFQYYEEEERQRGNFPDRFSGHQFPNYSSELNVNALLLGDSALYLCASSSNRLSTDTQYFGPGTRLTVL.

The CDR3 sequence: CSARGGDRSSYNEQFF. CDR3 DNA sequence: TGCAGTGCTAGGGGTGGGGATAGGAGCTCCTACAATGAGCAGTTCTTC. V usage is TRBV20-1 and J usage is TRBJ2-1; D is unclear. CDR1 DFQATT and CDR2 SNEGSKA come from the germline V gene (reference sequence). The CDR3 is 16 residues long. V lost 3 bases, J lost 0 bases, and 15 bases lay in between.

A few counts support this clonotype. The chain carries TRBV20-1 and TRBJ2-6; D remains ambiguous. The CDR3 has 12 residues. CDR1 is DFQATT, CDR2 SNEGSKA, per germline (reference sequence). Trimming left V 5 bases short and J 0 bases short, with 2 bases between. CDR3 protein: CSASSGANVLTF. In DNA form, the CDR3 reads TGCAGTGCTTCCTCTGGGGCCAACGTCCTGACTTTC.

To note about this clonotype: A much bigger clone sits one base away, suggesting this may be a read error. The chain employs TRBV20-1 and TRBJ2-7, with a possible D match to TRBD1 (5 bases). The CDR3 length is 12 residues. The germline CDR1 and CDR2 sequences are DFQATT and SNEGSKA (reference sequence). The CDR3 sequence is CSASDRSCEQYF. Written as DNA, the CDR3 is TGCAGTGCTAGTGACAGATCCTGCGAGCAGTACTTC.

The gene calls are TRBV10-3 and TRBJ2-1; D is perhaps TRBD1 or TRBD2 (5 bases each). This CDR3 is built from 14 residues. V was cut by 0 bases and J by 10 bases, with 13 bases left in between. CDR1 and CDR2 from the germline V gene are ENHRY and SYGVKD. CDR3 protein: CAISESITGPEQFF. In DNA form, the CDR3 reads TGTGCCATCAGTGAGTCGATTACGGGACCCGAGCAGTTCTTC.

A few counts support this clonotype. The chain employs TRBV7-9 and TRBJ2-1; D assignment may be TRBD1 or TRBD2 (5 bases each). With 0 bases removed from V and 4 bases from J, the gap between germline ends came to 10 bases. Germline V CDR1 and CDR2: SEHNR, FQNEAQ (reference sequence). The CDR3 is 15 amino acids. This CDR3 reads CASSLAGEGYNEQFF. CDR3 bases: TGTGCCAGCAGCTTAGCGGGAGAGGGGTACAATGAGCAGTTCTTC.

CDR3: CSARGPGGYYGYTF. In DNA form, the CDR3 reads TGCAGTGCTAGAGGCCCGGGAGGGTACTATGGCTACACCTTC. V gene TRBV20-1 combines with J gene TRBJ1-2; D is unresolved. Deletions cut 1 base from V and 3 bases from J, with 12 bases between. CDR1 DFQATT and CDR2 SNEGSKA come from the germline V gene (reference sequence). This CDR3 is 14 amino acids long.

The chain combines TRBV7-9 with TRBJ2-3; 7 nucleotides match TRBD2. Trimming cost V 1 base and J 4 bases; bases outside gene matches: 5. The CDR3 has 15 amino acids. Germline V lookup: CDR1 SEHNR, CDR2 FQNEAQ (reference sequence). CDR3 DNA: TGTGCCAGCAGCTTAGAGCGGGACGAGGCAGATACGCAGTATTTT. It codes for CASSLERDEADTQYF.

The chain employs TRBV29-1 and TRBJ2-1; 8 nucleotides agree with TRBD2. J gave up 6 bases and V 0 bases, and 7 bases lay outside the gene matches. The CDR3 has 15 amino acids. Per the germline V gene, CDR1 is SQVTM and CDR2 is ANQGSEA. DNA for the CDR3: TGCAGCGTTGAAGATAGTGGCGGGAGGCCCAATGAGCAGTTCTTC. Translation: CSVEDSGGRPNEQFF.

In this sample, this clonotype turned up a few times. The rearrangement joins TRBV29-1 to TRBJ2-1, with TRBD2 as a possible D gene (5 bases). Germline V gives CDR1 SQVTM, CDR2 ANQGSEA. This CDR3 region has 11 residues. The V gene lost 6 bases and the J gene lost 4 bases, with 7 bases spanning the gap. The CDR3 reads CSVAEYNEQFF. As DNA, the CDR3 is TGCAGCGTAGCGGAATACAATGAGCAGTTCTTC.

This clonotype came up many times. This chain links TRBV12-3 or TRBV12-4 with TRBJ1-2; maybe TRBD1 (6 bases). The CDR3 spans 12 residues. Trimming removed 6 bases from V and 7 bases from J, with 12 bases in between. The CDR3 DNA follows: TGTGCCAGCAGCGTGGACAGAGCTGGCTACACCTTC. Amino acids: CASSVDRAGYTF.

This chain connects TRBV29-1 to TRBJ2-5, with 8 bases matching TRBD2. The CDR3 totals 12 residues. Trimming removed 6 bases from V and 5 bases from J; junction bases left unmatched: 5. In germline, CDR1 is SQVTM, CDR2 ANQGSEA. The CDR3 spells CSVRTSLETQYF. CDR3 nucleotide sequence: TGCAGCGTGCGGACTAGCTTGGAGACCCAGTACTTC. The variable domain in full, with the rest retrieved from reference TRBV29-1 and TRBJ2-5, is SAVISQKPSRDICQRGTSLTIQCQVDSQVTMMFWYRQQPGQSLTLIATANQGSEATYESGFVIDKFPISRPNLTFSTLTVSNMSPEDSSIYLCSVRTSLETQYFGPGTRLLVL.

The CDR3 reads CALRGGASFPYGYTF. In DNA form, the CDR3 reads TGTGCCCTACGAGGGGGGGCCAGCTTTCCCTATGGCTACACCTTC. The chain links TRBV2 to TRBJ1-2; tentatively, D is TRBD1 (6 bases). V lost 11 bases, J lost 4 bases, and 23 bases lay in between. This CDR3 spans 15 amino acids. Germline CDR1 and CDR2: SNHLY and FYNNEI.

The chain is built from TRBV29-1 and TRBJ2-7; D is unresolved. The V gene's germline CDR1 is SQVTM and CDR2 ANQGSEA. The CDR3 is 13 amino acids. Between the trimmed V and J ends, which lost 4 bases and 7 bases, there was a span of 17 bases. Here the CDR3 reads CSVVPSRLGEQYF. DNA of the CDR3: TGCAGCGTTGTTCCAAGCCGCTTAGGGGAGCAGTACTTC.

The table lists this clonotype with many counts. V is TRBV27 and J is TRBJ1-6; D unresolved. This CDR3 is 12 amino acids long. In germline, CDR1 is MNHEY, CDR2 SMNVEV (reference sequence). Trimming removed 3 bases from V and 6 bases from J, with 3 bases in between. The CDR3 DNA reads TGTGCCAGCAGTTTCTCTAATTCACCCCTCCACTTT. Translation gives CASSFSNSPLHF.

The CDR3 sequence: CSARPNRGTGSTDTQYF. The CDR3 DNA sequence: TGCAGTGCTAGACCAAATCGAGGGACAGGGTCCACAGATACGCAGTATTTT. The gene calls are TRBV20-1 and TRBJ2-3, with 9 positions matching TRBD1. V was clipped by 2 bases and J by 2 bases; unmatched bases: 11. Germline assignment: CDR1 DFQATT and CDR2 SNEGSKA (reference sequence). The CDR3 sequence is 17 residues long.

The gene calls are TRBV2 and TRBJ2-3; D is uncertain. Germline-derived CDR1 and CDR2 are SNHLY and FYNNEI. Trimming shortened V by 1 base and J by 1 base, and 6 bases separated the two germline ends. The CDR3 consists of 14 residues. The DNA of the CDR3 is TGTGCCAGCAGTGAAGAGGGCCGCACAGATACGCAGTATTTT. Translation: CASSEEGRTDTQYF.

This clonotype was seen only a few times. The chain couples TRBV20-1 to TRBJ2-3, with a tentative D call TRBD2 (6 bases). The ends were cut back, 0 bases at V and 10 bases at J, with 17 bases in the middle. Germline V lookup: CDR1 DFQATT, CDR2 SNEGSKA (reference sequence). The CDR3 loop spans 14 amino acids. CDR3 sequence (DNA): TGCAGTGCTAGAGATTGGTCTAGCGAAATGGCGCAGTATTTT. This translates into CSARDWSSEMAQYF.

V usage is TRBV27 and J usage is TRBJ2-2; D may be TRBD1 or TRBD2 (5 bases each). Germline lookup yields CDR1 MNHEY and CDR2 SMNVEV (reference sequence). Trimming shortened V by 0 bases and J by 6 bases, and 17 bases separated the two germline ends. The CDR3 contains 17 residues. The CDR3: CASSLSAGDGSAGELFF. The CDR3 nucleotides are TGTGCCAGCAGTTTATCGGCTGGGGACGGGTCCGCCGGGGAGCTGTTTTTT.

This clonotype was detected only a few times. The chain carries TRBV14 and TRBJ2-1; D is perhaps TRBD2 (5 bases). The CDR3 extends over 14 amino acids. V lost 1 base, J lost 4 bases, and 8 bases lay in between. Germline loops: CDR1 SGHDN, CDR2 FVKESK. The CDR3 reads CASSQAGIYNEQFF. Here the CDR3 DNA reads TGTGCCAGCAGCCAAGCCGGGATTTACAATGAGCAGTTCTTC.

This clonotype has a count of ten or more. The J gene is TRBJ2-7, the V gene TRBV5-1, with TRBD2 matching 8 bases. The CDR3 runs to 15 residues. J lost 3 bases, V lost 4 bases, and 9 bases had no gene match. Germline loops: CDR1 SGHRS, CDR2 YFSETQ. The CDR3 reads CASSMRGEDYYEQYF. CDR3 DNA sequence: TGCGCCAGCAGCATGCGGGGGGAGGACTACTACGAGCAGTACTTC.

The chain recombines TRBV30 with TRBJ2-7; the D call may be TRBD1 or TRBD2 (5 bases each). The CDR3 loop spans 15 amino acids. CDR1 is GTSNPN, CDR2 SVGIG, per germline (reference sequence). The ends were cut back, 0 bases at V and 3 bases at J, with 15 bases in the middle. The CDR3: CAWSVRLGENYEQYF. Here the CDR3 DNA reads TGTGCCTGGAGTGTTAGGTTGGGGGAGAACTACGAGCAGTACTTC.

The chain is built from TRBV6-5 and TRBJ2-2; D call uncertain. The CDR3 covers 14 residues. Germline V lookup: CDR1 MNHEY, CDR2 SVGAGI. The V end was cut by 8 bases, the J end by 4 bases, with 14 bases between. The DNA for the CDR3 is TGTGCCAGCTCCAGCACGGATCCCACCGGGGAGCTGTTTTTT. Protein sequence: CASSSTDPTGELFF.